These 31 T cell receptor beta chains originate from one sample sequenced in a study of blood T cell repertoires in COVID-19. The data were produced by immunoSEQ multiplex PCR, yet TCRdb's version contains in-frame clones alone and is incomplete. The sample shows about 74,000 clones, around nine tenths of them seen only once. Input material: peripheral blood. The receptors stem from an elderly woman with active or convalescent COVID-19.

This chain joins TRBV7-2 and TRBJ1-4; D is unresolved. Germline V gives CDR1 SGHTA, CDR2 FQGNSA. V lost 5 bases to trimming and J lost 10 bases, with 8 bases between them. The CDR3 totals 11 residues. The CDR3 DNA sequence: TGTGCCAGCAGCCTCGCAGGAAAACTGTTTTTT. This sequence encodes CASSLAGKLFF.

The rearrangement joins TRBV6-5 to TRBJ2-3; tentative D call: TRBD2 (5 bases). There are 14 residues in the CDR3. V lost 6 bases, J lost 4 bases, and 14 bases lay in between. Germline CDR1 reads MNHEY; CDR2 reads SVGAGI. CDR3 sequence reads: CASRGLLTSDTQYF. The CDR3 nucleotides read TGTGCCAGCAGAGGACTTCTAACTTCAGATACGCAGTATTTT.

V and J are TRBV4-2 and TRBJ2-5, with TRBD2 identical over 10 bases. This CDR3 comprises 16 residues. The V segment lost 0 bases and the J segment 7 bases; nucleotides outside the gene matches: 8. Germline V CDR1 and CDR2: LGHNA, YNFKEQ. CDR3 loop: CASSQDLQRGGRTQYF. CDR3 DNA sequence: TGTGCCAGCAGCCAAGATCTCCAGCGGGGGGGCCGGACCCAGTACTTC.

The V gene is TRBV18, the J gene TRBJ1-2, with 9 bases that match TRBD1. The CDR3 contains 14 residues. V lost 3 bases to trimming and J lost 7 bases; unmatched junction nucleotides: 6. The germline CDR1 and CDR2 sequences are KGHSH and LQKENI. Written as DNA, the CDR3 is TGTGCCAGCTCACCTCGGGACAGGGAGGGTGGCTACACCTTC. It specifies CASSPRDREGGYTF.

Details on this clone: The sample contains more than one DNA sequence encoding this CDR3. J is TRBJ2-3 and V is TRBV9; D gene unclear. Trimming left V 2 bases short and J 1 base short, with 8 bases between. Germline V gene lookup returns CDR1 SGDLS and CDR2 YYNGEE. This CDR3 has 14 amino acids. The CDR3: CASSVEFRTDTQYF. CDR3 coding DNA: TGTGCCAGCAGCGTCGAGTTCCGCACAGATACGCAGTATTTT.

This clone was seen once. The rearrangement links TRBV7-2 to TRBJ2-2; perhaps TRBD2 as D (7 bases). Trimming removed 8 bases from V and 6 bases from J, with 13 bases in between. CDR3 length: 13 residues. CDR1 and CDR2 (germline): SGHTA, FQGNSA. The CDR3 region has the DNA TGTGCCAGCGGGGGGGCCCCGCCCGGGGAGCTGTTTTTT. It yields the protein CASGGAPPGELFF.

The DNA for the CDR3 is TGTGCCAGCAGCTTAGCTCGGTTAGGGACATTCGATCAGCCCCAGCATTTT. Protein product: CASSLARLGTFDQPQHF. This chain uses TRBV7-8 with TRBJ1-5, with D possibly TRBD1 on 6 matching bases. CDR1 is SGHVS, CDR2 FQNEAQ, per germline. This CDR3 region has 17 residues. V was pared by 0 bases and J by 5 bases, with 17 bases between.

The rearrangement links TRBV2 to TRBJ1-1; D may be TRBD1 (6 bases). This CDR3 has 12 amino acids. The germline CDR1 and CDR2 sequences are SNHLY and FYNNEI. Trimming pared 3 bases from V and 10 bases from J, leaving 12 bases between. The CDR3 loop reads CASSDMLGGAFF. The CDR3 nucleotides read TGTGCCAGCAGTGATATGTTAGGGGGAGCTTTCTTT.

The chain combines TRBV5-4 with TRBJ2-3; D is unresolved. The ends were cut back, 5 bases at V and 4 bases at J, with 5 bases in the middle. The CDR3 has 11 residues. Per germline, CDR1 SGHNT and CDR2 YYREEE (reference sequence). The CDR3 DNA reads as TGTGCCAGCAGGGCGGCAGATACGCAGTATTTT. Amino acid sequence: CASRAADTQYF.

V gene TRBV9 combines with J gene TRBJ2-2; no clear D. V gave up 2 bases and J gave up 6 bases, with 2 bases separating them. The germline V gene encodes CDR1 SGDLS and CDR2 YYNGEE. This CDR3 contains 11 residues. The CDR3 is CASSVAGELFF. CDR3 DNA sequence: TGTGCCAGCAGCGTCGCCGGGGAGCTGTTTTTT.

The chain combines TRBV18 with TRBJ1-2; TRBD1 agrees at 7 bases. CDR1 is KGHSH, CDR2 LQKENI, per germline. This CDR3 region has 14 residues. Trimming took 4 bases from V and 6 from J; bases not matched to a gene: 8. The CDR3 DNA follows: TGTGCCAGCTCACGACAGGGCACGATGGATGGCTACACCTTC. Protein: CASSRQGTMDGYTF.

V gene TRBV7-8 combines with J gene TRBJ1-6; 7 positions agree with TRBD1. Per germline, CDR1 SGHVS and CDR2 FQNEAQ. V gave up 1 base and J gave up 4 bases; unmatched junction bases: 10. CDR3 length: 18 amino acids. The CDR3 spells CASSLVRPGQLYNSPLHF. The CDR3 nucleotides read TGTGCCAGCAGCTTAGTGCGGCCGGGACAGTTATATAATTCACCCCTCCACTTT.

The V call is TRBV19, the J call TRBJ1-5; D is uncertain. Germline V CDR1 and CDR2: LNHDA, SQIVND (reference sequence). With 4 bases removed from V and 9 bases from J, the gap between germline ends came to 16 bases. The CDR3 covers 14 residues. This chain's CDR3 is CASSTRPGMGPQHF. The CDR3 nucleotides are TGTGCCAGTAGTACCCGACCGGGAATGGGGCCCCAGCATTTT. The full variable domain, rest sourced from reference TRBV19 and TRBJ1-5, is DGGITQSPKYLFRKEGQNVTLSCEQNLNHDAMYWYRQDPGQGLRLIYYSQIVNDFQKGDIAEGYSVSREKKESFPLTVTSAQKNPTAFYLCASSTRPGMGPQHFGDGTRLSIL.

The chain joins TRBV7-9 to TRBJ1-1, with 11 bases aligning to TRBD1. Germline assignment: CDR1 SEHNR and CDR2 FQNEAQ (reference sequence). The CDR3 is 15 residues long. With 5 bases clipped from V and 4 bases from J, the junction kept 6 bases outside the gene matches. In nucleotides, the CDR3 is TGTGCCAGCAGCAAAGCCGGGACAGGGGGCACTGAAGCTTTCTTT. It specifies CASSKAGTGGTEAFF.

V gene TRBV11-2 combines with J gene TRBJ2-1; 12 nucleotides match TRBD2. This CDR3 is built from 18 residues. Trimming took 5 bases from V and 6 from J; bases not matched to a gene: 14. Germline V lookup: CDR1 SGHAT, CDR2 FQNNGV. The CDR3 DNA is TGTGCCAGCAGCCCCAGGTCTAGCGGGGGGGCCGGGGGCAATGAGCAGTTCTTC. This codes for CASSPRSSGGAGGNEQFF.

The chain is built from TRBV28 and TRBJ1-5; a weak D match, TRBD1 (6 bases). Germline CDR1 MDHEN, CDR2 SYDVKM. This CDR3 is built from 17 residues. Deletions cut 3 bases from V and 6 bases from J, with 21 bases between. CDR3 residues: CASSFFTGPPGGQPQHF. In nucleotides, the CDR3 is TGTGCCAGCAGTTTCTTTACAGGGCCGCCTGGGGGTCAGCCCCAGCATTTT.

The V gene is TRBV30, the J gene TRBJ2-5, with 7 bases aligning to TRBD1. After removal of 3 bases from V and 4 bases from J, the junction contained 5 bases not matched to a gene. Germline values: CDR1 GTSNPN, CDR2 SVGIG (reference sequence). The CDR3 length is 13 residues. For the CDR3, the DNA is TGTGCCTGGAGAATGACAGGGACAGAGACCCAGTACTTC. As protein: CAWRMTGTETQYF.

This clone has only one observation. The chain combines TRBV27 with TRBJ2-1; a weak D match, TRBD1 (6 bases). Trimming took off 8 bases at V and 8 bases at J, with 19 bases between the two ends. CDR1 and CDR2 from the germline V gene are MNHEY and SMNVEV (reference sequence). The length of the CDR3 is 14 residues. The CDR3 loop reads CASCNGVGADEQFF. The DNA of the CDR3 is TGTGCCAGCTGCAATGGGGTGGGGGCAGATGAGCAGTTCTTC.

This chain links TRBV5-1 with TRBJ2-7, with a weak D call TRBD2 (5 bases). The CDR3 has 13 residues. In germline, CDR1 is SGHRS, CDR2 YFSETQ. The V end was cut by 4 bases, the J end by 6 bases, with 14 bases between. CDR3 residues: CASSPAGFLEQYF. The CDR3 DNA reads as TGCGCCAGCAGCCCGGCGGGCTTCCTCGAGCAGTACTTC.

The genes are TRBV5-1 and TRBJ2-7; a weak D match, TRBD1 (7 bases). Germline CDR1 reads SGHRS; CDR2 reads YFSETQ. V was trimmed by 2 bases and J by 1 base, leaving 13 bases between them. The CDR3 length is 15 residues. The DNA for the CDR3 is TGCGCCAGCAGCTTAGGGGGGACAGCATCCTACGAGCAGTACTTC. It translates to CASSLGGTASYEQYF.

V and J are TRBV11-2 and TRBJ1-1; TRBD1 matches at 8 bases. This CDR3 has 15 residues. CDR1 SGHAT and CDR2 FQNNGV come from the germline V gene. V was pared by 5 bases and J by 2 bases, with 7 bases of the junction left unmatched. Here the CDR3 DNA reads TGTGCCAGCAGCCCCACGACAGGGGTAAACACTGAAGCTTTCTTT. The encoded protein is CASSPTTGVNTEAFF. Looking up the rest from reference TRBV11-2 and TRBJ1-1 gives the full variable domain: EAGVAQSPRYKIIEKRQSVAFWCNPISGHATLYWYQQILGQGPKLLIQFQNNGVVDDSQLPKDRFSAERLKGVDSTLKIQPAKLEDSAVYLCASSPTTGVNTEAFFGQGTRLTVV.

This clone was seen just once. The V and J genes are TRBV7-2 and TRBJ2-1, with 8 nucleotides matching TRBD2. J gave up 6 bases and V 4 bases, and 11 bases lay outside the gene matches. CDR3 length: 16 amino acids. The germline V gene has CDR1 SGHTA and CDR2 FQGNSA. CDR3 protein: CASSSPGGRPFNEQFF. The CDR3 DNA is TGTGCCAGCAGCTCCCCGGGAGGGCGACCCTTCAATGAGCAGTTCTTC.

This clone has more than one count but fewer than ten. The V call is TRBV20-1, the J call TRBJ2-3, with TRBD2 identical over 11 bases. Losses at the gene ends were 6 bases for V and 6 bases for J; bases not matched to a gene: 5. This CDR3 has 13 residues. Germline CDR1 reads DFQATT; CDR2 reads SNEGSKA (reference sequence). CDR3 protein: CSASSGGVDTQYF. The CDR3 nucleotides read TGCAGTGCCAGTAGCGGGGGGGTTGATACGCAGTATTTT.

This chain connects TRBV11-2 to TRBJ2-3; no reliable D call. In germline, CDR1 is SGHAT, CDR2 FQNNGV. Trimming shortened V by 1 base and J by 0 bases, and 17 bases separated the two germline ends. The CDR3 runs to 18 residues. For the CDR3, the DNA is TGTGCCAGCAGCTTAGGTGATTGGGCAGGAATAAGCACAGATACGCAGTATTTT. It codes for CASSLGDWAGISTDTQYF.

The chain employs TRBV3-1 (or the pseudogene TRBV3-2) and TRBJ1-3, with unresolved D. The CDR3 runs to 15 residues. Germline CDR1 is LGHDT and CDR2 is YNNKEL (reference sequence). V was trimmed by 1 base and J by 0 bases, leaving 7 bases between them. This CDR3 is CASSQGRGSGNTIYF. The DNA of the CDR3 is TGTGCCAGCAGCCAAGGGAGAGGCTCTGGAAACACCATATATTTT.

In this sample, this clone turned up once. The chain recombines TRBV20-1 with TRBJ2-3, with 7 bases lining up with TRBD2. V lost 3 bases to trimming and J lost 1 base; unmatched junction nucleotides: 10. The CDR3 has 16 residues. The germline V gene encodes CDR1 DFQATT and CDR2 SNEGSKA (reference sequence). CDR3 DNA sequence: TGCAGTGCTAGTGGGAGGGAAGAAGGGGGCACAGATACGCAGTATTTT. This sequence encodes CSASGREEGGTDTQYF.

The rearrangement uses TRBV5-1 and TRBJ2-5, with D possibly TRBD2 on 6 matching bases. Trimming stripped 6 bases from V and 5 bases from J, with 14 bases between. The V gene's germline CDR1 is SGHRS and CDR2 YFSETQ. This CDR3 comprises 13 residues. The CDR3 loop reads CASKSGGVETQYF. Here the CDR3 DNA reads TGCGCCAGCAAGTCGGGCGGGGTGGAGACCCAGTACTTC.

The chain links TRBV6-4 to TRBJ1-1; 9 bases are shared with TRBD1. With V trimmed by 6 bases and J by 3 bases, 2 bases remained unmatched. This CDR3 region has 13 residues. Germline CDR1 reads MRHNA; CDR2 reads SNTAGT. The CDR3 loop is CASRRQGDTEAFF. CDR3 sequence (DNA): TGTGCCAGCAGGCGACAGGGGGACACTGAAGCTTTCTTT.

CDR3: CAIGRQVLEGYTF. In DNA form, the CDR3 reads TGTGCCATCGGCAGACAGGTGCTTGAAGGCTACACCTTC. The rearrangement links TRBV10-3 to TRBJ1-2, with D possibly TRBD1 on 6 matching bases. Trimming took off 8 bases at V and 8 bases at J, with 18 bases between the two ends. The CDR3 is 13 residues long. CDR1 ENHRY and CDR2 SYGVKD come from the germline V gene.

J is TRBJ2-2 and V is TRBV11-2; D perhaps matches TRBD1 (6 bases). The CDR3 contains 14 residues. From germline, CDR1 is SGHAT and CDR2 FQNNGV. Trimming cost V 1 base and J 5 bases, with 8 bases left between them. The CDR3 loop is CASSLGGRTGELFF. Written as DNA, the CDR3 is TGTGCCAGCAGCTTAGGGGGGCGGACCGGGGAGCTGTTTTTT. The full variable domain, in which reference TRBV11-2 and TRBJ2-2 provide the parts outside the CDR3, is EAGVAQSPRYKIIEKRQSVAFWCNPISGHATLYWYQQILGQGPKLLIQFQNNGVVDDSQLPKDRFSAERLKGVDSTLKIQPAKLEDSAVYLCASSLGGRTGELFFGEGSRLTVL.

This chain uses TRBV19 with TRBJ2-7; the match to TRBD2 covers 12 bases. With V trimmed by 6 bases and J by 7 bases, 7 bases remained unmatched. CDR3 length equals 14 residues. Germline V gene data show CDR1 as LNHDA and CDR2 as SQIVND (reference sequence). The CDR3 DNA sequence: TGTGCCAGTAGCCCTAGCGGGGGGGCCTGGGAGCAGTACTTC. Residues: CASSPSGGAWEQYF.